Shown below are 8 T cell receptor beta chains from a single sample sequenced in a study of neurological immune-mediated disorders. TCRdb reanalysed the 5' RACE reads using MiXCR and keeps one entry per CDR3 protein. This table holds roughly 39,000 distinct CDR3 sequences, around 7.2% found once. Sequencing used CD4+ T cells from blood. The receptors shown here come from a man aged 50-60 years in good health.

This clonotype occurred many times. This sequence joins TRBV5-1 and TRBJ2-3, with 8 nucleotides matching TRBD2. The germline V gene encodes CDR1 SGHRS and CDR2 YFSETQ. This CDR3 has 16 amino acids. The V gene end was trimmed by 4 bases and the J gene end by 4 bases; junction bases not matched to a gene: 11. CDR3 DNA sequence: TGCGCCAGCAGCGCCCTGGCTGCGGGAGGAGCAGATACGCAGTATTTT. Its translation: CASSALAAGGADTQYF. Based on the CDR3 plus reference TRBV5-1 and TRBJ2-3, the full variable domain is KAGVTQTPRYLIKTRGQQVTLSCSPISGHRSVSWYQQTPGQGLQFLFEYFSETQRNKGNFPGRFSGRQFSNSRSEMNVSTLELGDSALYLCASSALAAGGADTQYFGPGTRLTVL.

The chain employs TRBV7-9 and TRBJ2-1; D remains ambiguous. The germline V gene encodes CDR1 SEHNR and CDR2 FQNEAQ (reference sequence). The CDR3 length is 13 residues. V shed 0 bases and J shed 5 bases, with 5 bases lying between them. CDR3 DNA: TGTGCCAGCAGCTTAGCTAGTCACAATGAGCAGTTCTTC. Amino acid sequence: CASSLASHNEQFF.

The table lists this clonotype with many counts. J is TRBJ2-3 and V is TRBV7-8; the match to TRBD2 covers 12 bases. Germline V lookup: CDR1 SGHVS, CDR2 FQNEAQ. The CDR3 runs to 18 residues. The J segment lost 5 bases and the V segment lost 5 bases, leaving 14 bases of the junction unmatched. CDR3 coding DNA: TGTGCCAGCAGCGACAGACTAGCGGGAGCCTTTCAGGGAGATACGCAGTATTTT. Translated: CASSDRLAGAFQGDTQYF.

This clonotype came up many times. V and J are TRBV20-1 and TRBJ2-7; no clear D gene. Germline V gene data show CDR1 as DFQATT and CDR2 as SNEGSKA (reference sequence). V lost 6 bases, J lost 2 bases, and 8 bases lay in between. The CDR3 has 11 residues. The DNA for the CDR3 is TGCAGTGCGATGGGCCCCTACGAGCAGTACTTC. Translation: CSAMGPYEQYF.

This clonotype was found many times. The rearrangement uses TRBV7-9 and TRBJ2-7; D call uncertain. Trimming removed 4 bases at V and 3 bases at J, with 4 bases between. The CDR3 spans 11 residues. CDR1 and CDR2 (germline): SEHNR, FQNEAQ (reference sequence). The CDR3 loop reads CASSWDYEQYF. CDR3 nucleotides: TGTGCCAGCAGCTGGGACTACGAGCAGTACTTC.

This clonotype came up many times. This sequence joins TRBV6-1 and TRBJ2-2; 8 nucleotides align to TRBD1. The V gene end was trimmed by 5 bases and the J gene end by 6 bases; junction bases not matched to a gene: 8. Germline CDR1 MNHNS, CDR2 SASEGT. CDR3 length: 15 amino acids. CDR3 residues: CASSPRQGNAGELFF. The CDR3, as DNA: TGTGCCAGCAGTCCCCGACAGGGGAATGCCGGGGAGCTGTTTTTT.

This clonotype is medium-sized. V usage is TRBV10-3 and J usage is TRBJ2-1; TRBD1 might be the D (6 bases). CDR3 length equals 15 residues. Per the germline V gene, CDR1 is ENHRY and CDR2 is SYGVKD. With 8 bases removed from V and 0 bases from J, the gap between germline ends came to 14 bases. The DNA of the CDR3 is TGTGCCATCGGTCCCACAGGGAGCTCCTACAATGAGCAGTTCTTC. It yields the protein CAIGPTGSSYNEQFF.

The V and J genes are TRBV18 and TRBJ2-5; a possible D gene is TRBD2 (7 bases). Germline CDR1 is KGHSH and CDR2 is LQKENI. V was pared by 5 bases and J by 0 bases, with 31 bases between. The CDR3 length is 21 residues. CDR3: CASSNTPAGALNDGYQETQYF. In nucleotides, the CDR3 is TGTGCCAGCTCAAACACCCCCGCGGGGGCTTTGAATGATGGATACCAAGAGACCCAGTACTTC.